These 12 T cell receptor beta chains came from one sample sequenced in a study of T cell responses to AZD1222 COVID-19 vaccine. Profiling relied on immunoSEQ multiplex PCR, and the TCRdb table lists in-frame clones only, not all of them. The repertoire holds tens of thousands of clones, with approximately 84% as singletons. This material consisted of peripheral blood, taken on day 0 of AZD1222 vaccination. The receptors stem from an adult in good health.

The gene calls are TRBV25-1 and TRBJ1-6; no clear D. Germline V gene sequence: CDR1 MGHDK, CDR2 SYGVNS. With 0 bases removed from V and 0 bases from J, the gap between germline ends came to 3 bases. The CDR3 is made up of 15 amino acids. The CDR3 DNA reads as TGTGCCAGCAGTGAATACAGCTCCTATAATTCACCCCTCCACTTT. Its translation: CASSEYSSYNSPLHF. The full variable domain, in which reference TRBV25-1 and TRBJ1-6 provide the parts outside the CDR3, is EADIYQTPRYLVIGTGKKITLECSQTMGHDKMYWYQQDPGMELHLIHYSYGVNSTEKGDLSSESTVSRIRTEHFPLTLESARPSHTSQYLCASSEYSSYNSPLHFGNGTRLTVT.

The CDR3 region has the DNA TGTGCCAGCAGCCAAAGCGTAGCGGGAGTGAACGAGCAGTACTTC. Translated, it gives CASSQSVAGVNEQYF. The V gene is TRBV4-2, the J gene TRBJ2-7; 9 positions agree with TRBD2. This CDR3 region has 15 residues. J was trimmed by 5 bases and V by 2 bases; bases with no gene match: 7. The germline V gene has CDR1 LGHNA and CDR2 YNFKEQ.

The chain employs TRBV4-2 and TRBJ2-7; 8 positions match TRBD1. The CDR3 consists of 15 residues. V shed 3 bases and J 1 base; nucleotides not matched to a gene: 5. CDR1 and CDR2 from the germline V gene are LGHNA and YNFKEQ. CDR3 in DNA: TGTGCCAGCAGCCACCCCGGACAGGGTTCCTACGAGCAGTACTTC. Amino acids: CASSHPGQGSYEQYF.

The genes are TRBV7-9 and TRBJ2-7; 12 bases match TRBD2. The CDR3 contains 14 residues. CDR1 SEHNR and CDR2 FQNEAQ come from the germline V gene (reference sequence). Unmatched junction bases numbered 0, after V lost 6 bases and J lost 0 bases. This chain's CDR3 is CASRTSGSSYEQYF. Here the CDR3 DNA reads TGTGCCAGCAGGACTAGCGGGAGCTCCTACGAGCAGTACTTC.

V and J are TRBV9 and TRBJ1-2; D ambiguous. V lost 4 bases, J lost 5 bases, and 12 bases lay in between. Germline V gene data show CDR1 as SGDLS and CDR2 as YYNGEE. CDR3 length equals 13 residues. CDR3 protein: CASSTPGKYGYTF. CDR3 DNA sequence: TGTGCCAGCAGCACCCCCGGGAAGTATGGCTACACCTTC. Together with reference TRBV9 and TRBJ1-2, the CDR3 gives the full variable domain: DSGVTQTPKHLITATGQRVTLRCSPRSGDLSVYWYQQSLDQGLQFLIQYYNGEERAKGNILERFSAQQFPDLHSELNLSSLELGDSALYFCASSTPGKYGYTFGSGTRLTVV.

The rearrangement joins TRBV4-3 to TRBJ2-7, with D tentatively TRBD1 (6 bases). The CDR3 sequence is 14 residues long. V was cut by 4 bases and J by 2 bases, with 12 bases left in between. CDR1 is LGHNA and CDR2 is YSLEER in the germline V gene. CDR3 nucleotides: TGCGCCAGCAGCCCTGGGACACTAGCCTACGAGCAGTACTTC. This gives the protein CASSPGTLAYEQYF.

This CDR3 is CASSQERRTDTQYF. CDR3 DNA sequence: TGCGCCAGCAGCCAAGAAAGGCGCACAGATACGCAGTATTTT. This sequence joins TRBV4-1 and TRBJ2-3; D remains ambiguous. Trimming removed 0 bases at V and 1 base at J, with 5 bases between. The CDR3 consists of 14 residues. The germline CDR1 and CDR2 sequences are MGHRA and YSYEKL.

This CDR3 reads CASRTGSQETQYF. CDR3 in DNA: TGCGCCAGCCGAACAGGCAGCCAAGAGACCCAGTACTTC. The rearrangement joins TRBV5-1 to TRBJ2-5; a possible D gene is TRBD1 (5 bases). Trimming cost V 7 bases and J 1 base, with 11 bases left between them. The CDR3 has 13 residues. From germline, CDR1 is SGHRS and CDR2 YFSETQ.

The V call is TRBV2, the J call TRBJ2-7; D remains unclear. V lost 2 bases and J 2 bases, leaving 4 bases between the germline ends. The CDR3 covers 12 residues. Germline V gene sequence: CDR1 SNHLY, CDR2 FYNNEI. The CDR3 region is CASSESPYEQYF. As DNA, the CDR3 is TGTGCCAGCAGTGAAAGCCCCTACGAGCAGTACTTC.

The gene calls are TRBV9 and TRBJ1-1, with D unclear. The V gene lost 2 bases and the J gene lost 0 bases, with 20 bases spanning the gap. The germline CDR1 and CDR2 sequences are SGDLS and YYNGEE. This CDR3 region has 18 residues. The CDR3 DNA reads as TGTGCCAGCAGCGTCGACCCCCCCGGGCCTTCACTGAACACTGAAGCTTTCTTT. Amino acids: CASSVDPPGPSLNTEAFF.

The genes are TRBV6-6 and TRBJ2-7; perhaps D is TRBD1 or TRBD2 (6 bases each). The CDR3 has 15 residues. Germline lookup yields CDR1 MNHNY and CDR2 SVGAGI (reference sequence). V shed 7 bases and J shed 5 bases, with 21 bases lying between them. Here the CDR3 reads CASTVRADGGHEQYF. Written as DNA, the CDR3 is TGTGCCAGCACCGTTCGGGCCGACGGGGGCCACGAGCAGTACTTC.

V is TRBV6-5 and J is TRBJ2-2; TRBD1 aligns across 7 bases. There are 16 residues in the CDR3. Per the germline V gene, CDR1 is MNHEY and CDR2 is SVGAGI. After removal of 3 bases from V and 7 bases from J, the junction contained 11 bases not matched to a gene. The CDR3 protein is CASSYTGQVIGGELFF. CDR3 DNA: TGTGCCAGCAGTTATACCGGACAGGTTATCGGCGGGGAGCTGTTTTTT.